This TCR beta chain is drawn from a study of OX40 agonist ivuxolimab in advanced cancers. The assay was immunoSEQ multiplex PCR, and TCRdb's table has in-frame clones only and misses some. The profile covers approximately 73,000 clones, with roughly 85% appearing a single time and 2.8% taken by the ten largest. In the case of this clone: Its specificity is unknown.

Points from the study as a whole: Clonal expansion by week 6 occurred in CD4+ and CD8+ blood T cells (at 0.1 to 3.0 mg/kg). Expanded clones belonging to CD8+ T cells outnumbered, on average, those of CD4+. Certain nonresponders additionally had low normalized T-cell clonal expansion.

The V gene's germline CDR1 is SGHDT and CDR2 YYEEEE. V dropped 3 bases and J dropped 2 bases, with 12 bases sitting between them. This CDR3 contains 15 residues. The chain combines TRBV5-6 with TRBJ1-3; the D gene is possibly TRBD1 (6 bases). The sequence derives from an adult with an advanced solid tumor such as melanoma, head and neck, liver or kidney cancer. Sequences were derived from CD4+ or CD8+ T cells sorted from blood, sampled in a trial of the OX40 agonist ivuxolimab. Here the CDR3 DNA reads TGTGCCAGCAGCTCCCTTCGGACAGCTGGAAACACCATATATTTT. It is translated as CASSSLRTAGNTIYF.